Below, one TCR beta chain is given with its context. Its antigen remains unidentified. No qualities accompany the bases; no much larger clone lies one base away. The identical CDR3 is also encoded by other nucleotide sequences in the sample. The sample belongs to a study of shared clonotypes between healthy human individuals (dated by TCRdb to the early 2020s). For the wider study: A couple of women and a few men aged 18 to 49 years were included in the cohort. For each donor, CD4 naive and CD4 memory were each given three plates, CD8 naive was given two plates, and CD8 memory was given one plate. To estimate repertoire size and how much clonotypes are shared between individuals, the study performed deep sequencing of blood TCR repertoires from a few healthy adults. Libraries were prepared and TCR repertoires were sequenced by different laboratories using diverse techniques, in order to increase sequencing depth and limit assay-specific biases. Leukapheresis yielded between about 0.8 and 9.5 billion PBMCs per donor. General conclusions and limits of the study: Because the study included a small number of donors, the genetic and exposure-history diversity represented was limited. Sharing across several donors was observed for roughly 5.4% of naive CD4, over 3% of naive CD8, over 2% of memory CD4, and around 0.4% of memory CD8 clonotypes. Compared with non-shared clonotypes, clonotypes shared by all four sorted-subset donors had higher generation probabilities. Sampling was restricted to blood, and TCR repertoires in tissue are likely to differ from TCR repertoires in blood. Pairwise subsampling led to the expectation that sequencing depth would affect the degree of clonotype sharing among donors. Rarefaction of sorted-subset datasets indicated incomplete sequencing despite the large sequencing depth. Estimated clonotype richness was generally larger for naive than for memory subsets.

TCR CDR3 regions were amplified from genomic DNA by multiplex PCR using the deep immunoSEQ assay. Extracted genomic DNA from each cell subset was distributed evenly across all wells of several immunoSEQ 96-well plates, and each plate was treated as a replicate. For sorted subsets, around 200 ng genomic DNA, equal to some 28,000 T cell genomes, was loaded into each replicate PCR. Purified libraries were quantified with a Qubit 3.0 fluorometer, sized on a Bioanalyzer 2100, and re-quantified with the KAPA Library Quantification kit. Every immunoSEQ 96-well plate was sequenced on a dedicated single-read 150-cycle Illumina NextSeq 550 flow cell. The published analysis was carried out like this. The immunoSEQ output contained only junctional sequences without quality scores, so filtering could not match that applied to full-length reads. Sequences were annotated with PyIR, a Python wrapper for IgBLAST v1.9, using IMGT germline references to assign V/J genes and CDR3. Reads were removed for weak V/J assignments (E-value above 1e-6), missing CDR3, stop codons, out-of-frame junctions, or ambiguous translated residues. V3J clonotypes were defined as sequences sharing an identical inferred V gene, J gene, and CDR3 amino acid sequence. The percentage overlap between two repertoires was calculated by dividing the number of shared unique clonotypes by the size of the smaller repertoire. Three approaches were used to assess repertoire richness: RTK rarefaction, the Chao1 estimator, and Recon v2.1 estimates of unobserved clonotypes. OLGA was used to compute generation probabilities for all TCRbeta clonotypes that the gDNA method yielded from four donors. In TCRdb, the immuneACCESS table is reduced to in-frame sequences with V and J assigned. These tables do not hold every clone; where another copy was compared, an unresolved V gene accounts for under half, and the others remain unexplained. The V and J calls and clone size were taken over from that table, and D and trimming were inferred from the DNA. For this sample the table gives approximately 640,000 clones, of which roughly 91% were detected only once. Jointly, the top ten make up 30% to 40% of the sample.

V lost 1 base and J lost 3 bases; the stretch between them is 8 bases long. The CDR3 covers 14 residues, taking in both the cysteine and the phenylalanine. Kept here is only the CDR3 DNA, which spans 42 bases and is read in frame from base 1. According to the germline V gene, CDR1 reads MGHRA and CDR2 reads YSYEKL. Healthy HIV-negative adults with no recently reported acute infections or vaccinations were included as donors. Every donor was a Caucasian adult living in Nashville, Tennessee, USA. The CD8 memory samples were a combination of magnetically selected CD45RO+ cells and CCR7-negative CD45RA+ effector memory (TemRA) cells. Blood was collected by leukapheresis, and PBMCs were isolated by Ficoll-Histopaque density gradient centrifugation and then cryopreserved in liquid nitrogen vapor phase. Analytical flow cytometry was used to check the purity and quantity of every magnetically sorted T cell population. Each sorted fraction had its genomic DNA isolated and then quantified by UV absorbance on a Nanodrop 2000c.

Source material: memory CD8+ T cells from PBMCs. The sample's cell subset or site, from its label and the paper: CD45RO+ cells pooled with CCR7-negative TemRA cells. This receptor was taken from a man in his late teens or twenties in good health. Some clones in this sample may be carry-over from other donors' samples. The V and J genes are TRBV4-1 and TRBJ2-3; the D gene is not confidently resolved. The DNA sequence is TGCGCCAGCAGCCAAGGTTATCTAACAGATACGCAGTATTTT. Its translation is CASSQGYLTDTQYF.